This T cell receptor (beta chain) is drawn from a study of early T cells in non-severe SARS-CoV-2 infection. The overall study: Sequencing input comprised bulk RNA from unsorted whole blood; chain pairing was not available.

From the 5' RACE reads, TCRdb called clonotypes with MiXCR, one entry per CDR3 protein. The sample records tens of thousands of distinct CDR3 sequences, about 9.1% being singletons. This clonotype was recorded at least ten times. Its target is not known. Notes on the study in general: Using VDJdb, the matching emphasized anti-spike CD8 responses while missing private and CD4 specificities.

CDR3 length: 15 amino acids. CDR1 is SGHTA and CDR2 is FQGTGA in the germline V gene. Trimming at V came to 3 bases and at J to 3 bases, leaving 1 base not matched to a gene. This chain joins TRBV7-3 and TRBJ2-3; 12 nucleotides line up with TRBD2. The receptor comes from an adult who was a healthcare worker with PCR-confirmed SARS-CoV-2 infection or an uninfected control (not recorded which). Sequencing was performed on whole blood. The DNA for the CDR3 is TGTGCCAGCAGCTTGCTAGCGGGGGGGACAGATACGCAGTATTTT. This codes for CASSLLAGGTDTQYF.